Listed here is a single TCR beta chain. Study members were between roughly 18 and 100 years old and lived in about two dozen US regions. Clinical history as reported by participants underpinned cohort assignment. Cohort 3 donors were reported recovered after two negative PCRs, clearance, or symptom resolution. The entry originates in a study of blood T cell repertoires in COVID-19. Study context: The origin of the acute and convalescent COVID-19 samples was the United States, Italy and Spain.

The germline V gene has CDR1 SEHNR and CDR2 FQNEAQ (reference sequence). Trimming removed 5 bases from V and 4 bases from J, with 14 bases in between. This CDR3 is 14 amino acids long. Sequencing used immunoSEQ multiplex PCR; TCRdb keeps in-frame clones, though not all of them. The sample lists 180,000 or so clones, approximately 83% occurring once. The chain joins TRBV7-9 to TRBJ1-1, with a tentative D call TRBD1 (5 bases). This clonotype originated in a woman aged 55-69 years who had recovered from COVID-19. Sequences were obtained from PBMCs or T cells enriched from blood (not recorded which). CDR3 in amino acids: CASSPPGLSTEAFF. CDR3 nucleotides: TGTGCCAGCAGCCCTCCGGGACTATCCACTGAAGCTTTCTTT.